The 26 T cell receptor beta chains given below trace back to one sample, sequenced in a study of cytomegalovirus exposure and HLA in healthy donors. PCR was performed using 60 Vbeta and 13 Jbeta primers. The table came from immunoSEQ multiplex PCR; TCRdb's copy has only in-frame clones and leaves some out. The table records some 140,000 clones, 65% to 85% of them present only once. The sequencing input was PBMCs. These receptors all stem from a young man in good health and CMV-seronegative.

This chain uses TRBV5-6 with TRBJ1-1; D may be TRBD1 (6 bases). Germline loops: CDR1 SGHDT, CDR2 YYEEEE. This CDR3 contains 13 residues. Trimming removed 3 bases from V and 8 bases from J, with 14 bases in between. The CDR3, as DNA: TGTGCCAGCAGCTCCTCTGACAGGCAAGAAGCTTTCTTT. This translates into CASSSSDRQEAFF.

This clone was detected only a few times. The gene calls are TRBV4-1 and TRBJ2-3; 9 nucleotides agree with TRBD2. Trimming at V came to 1 base and at J to 4 bases, leaving 9 bases not matched to a gene. The CDR3 has 17 amino acids. Germline lookup yields CDR1 MGHRA and CDR2 YSYEKL. The CDR3 nucleotides read TGCGCCAGCAGCCAAGTAGCGGGAGCAGGATGGTCAGATACGCAGTATTTT. Its protein is CASSQVAGAGWSDTQYF.

The V gene is TRBV11-2, the J gene TRBJ1-5, with 7 bases lining up with TRBD1. V lost 5 bases, J lost 9 bases, and 7 bases stayed unmatched. The CDR3 is 13 amino acids. Per the germline V gene, CDR1 is SGHAT and CDR2 is FQNNGV. The CDR3 loop reads CASSPDRRWPQHF. Here the CDR3 DNA reads TGTGCCAGCAGCCCGGACAGGCGATGGCCCCAGCATTTT.

The rearrangement uses TRBV30 and TRBJ2-1, with a weak D call TRBD2 (5 bases). The germline V gene encodes CDR1 GTSNPN and CDR2 SVGIG (reference sequence). Trimming removed 2 bases from V and 8 bases from J, with 10 bases in between. The CDR3 covers 12 residues. The CDR3 spells CAWSQTGDEQFF. For the CDR3, the DNA is TGTGCCTGGAGTCAAACCGGGGATGAGCAGTTCTTC.

The genes are TRBV27 and TRBJ1-2, with D unclear. Germline CDR1 reads MNHEY; CDR2 reads SMNVEV (reference sequence). This CDR3 has 12 amino acids. V was trimmed by 7 bases and J by 8 bases, leaving 14 bases between them. Here the CDR3 DNA reads TGTGCCAGCACCGCAGAGGGAAGAGGCTACACCTTC. It yields the protein CASTAEGRGYTF.

The chain couples TRBV7-9 to TRBJ2-1; D may be TRBD1 (6 bases). Trimming removed 3 bases at V and 4 bases at J, with 7 bases between. Germline V lookup: CDR1 SEHNR, CDR2 FQNEAQ (reference sequence). This CDR3 is 13 amino acids long. CDR3 region: CASSFGQYNEQFF. In nucleotides, the CDR3 is TGTGCCAGCAGCTTTGGACAGTACAATGAGCAGTTCTTC.

This clone was found a few times. The CDR3 sequence is CASSYSSSFGNTIYF. CDR3 nucleotides: TGTGCCAGCAGTTACTCGTCGAGTTTTGGAAACACCATATATTTT. The chain couples TRBV6-6 to TRBJ1-3; D remains ambiguous. This CDR3 has 15 amino acids. Germline loops: CDR1 MNHNY, CDR2 SVGAGI (reference sequence). V was pared by 0 bases and J by 3 bases, with 9 bases between.

The chain has TRBV10-3 and TRBJ1-1, with D maybe TRBD1 (6 bases). The CDR3 spans 19 residues. The germline V and J ends were trimmed by 0 bases and 4 bases, with 24 bases remaining between them. Germline CDR1 is ENHRY and CDR2 is SYGVKD. For the CDR3, the DNA is TGTGCCATCAGTGAGTCGATCCTGCGGGGGCTGGGGAGGAGCACTGAAGCTTTCTTT. Encoded protein: CAISESILRGLGRSTEAFF.

V is TRBV6-6 and J is TRBJ2-7, with unresolved D. Trimming pared 1 base from V and 0 bases from J, leaving 13 bases between. Germline assignment: CDR1 MNHNY and CDR2 SVGAGI (reference sequence). CDR3 length: 16 residues. Here the CDR3 reads CASSYLTDVSSYEQYV. The CDR3 coding sequence is TGTGCCAGCAGTTACTTGACTGACGTGAGCTCCTACGAGCAGTACGTC.

V is TRBV14 and J is TRBJ2-1, with 8 positions matching TRBD2. The germline gives CDR1 SGHDN, CDR2 FVKESK. V lost 2 bases to trimming and J lost 5 bases; unmatched junction nucleotides: 8. The CDR3 runs to 16 residues. The CDR3 nucleotides are TGTGCCAGCAGCCAAAGCCGGGGGGGCCTTAACAATGAGCAGTTCTTC. It translates to CASSQSRGGLNNEQFF.

The chain couples TRBV5-6 to TRBJ2-7, with D tentatively TRBD2 (5 bases). Germline V gene lookup returns CDR1 SGHDT and CDR2 YYEEEE. The CDR3 has 11 residues. Trimming pared 3 bases from V and 7 bases from J, leaving 8 bases between. The CDR3 DNA reads as TGTGCCAGCAGCTCTTCGGGAGAGCAGTACGTC. Amino acid sequence: CASSSSGEQYV.

The rearrangement joins TRBV2 to TRBJ2-5; D gene unclear. The V gene's germline CDR1 is SNHLY and CDR2 FYNNEI. CDR3 length equals 13 residues. V dropped 5 bases and J dropped 1 base, with 8 bases sitting between them. The CDR3 DNA follows: TGTGCCAGCAGTTACATAACCCAAGAGACCCAGTACTTC. Its translation: CASSYITQETQYF.

The rearrangement uses TRBV15 and TRBJ2-7; D perhaps matches TRBD2 (5 bases). The CDR3 consists of 15 residues. The V end was cut by 0 bases, the J end by 2 bases, with 11 bases between. Looked up from germline, CDR1 is LNHNV and CDR2 is YYDKDF (reference sequence). CDR3 sequence reads: CATSREAEAPYEQYF. In nucleotides, the CDR3 is TGTGCCACCAGCAGAGAGGCGGAGGCGCCCTACGAGCAGTACTTC.

The V gene is TRBV7-3, the J gene TRBJ2-1; D is possibly TRBD2 (6 bases). Germline V gene data show CDR1 as SGHTA and CDR2 as FQGTGA. Trimming took 5 bases from V and 2 from J, leaving 13 bases between them. The CDR3 sequence is 15 residues long. The CDR3 DNA reads as TGTGCCAGCAGCCCCACCGCGGGGACCTACAATGAGCAGTTCTTC. It encodes CASSPTAGTYNEQFF.

The V call is TRBV27, the J call TRBJ1-1; maybe TRBD1 (5 bases). The CDR3 has 14 residues. V lost 4 bases and J lost 5, with 14 bases in between. Germline V gene sequence: CDR1 MNHEY, CDR2 SMNVEV (reference sequence). CDR3 bases: TGTGCCAGCAGTTGGGGCGCCGCAGGTACTGAAGCTTTCTTT. It codes for CASSWGAAGTEAFF.

The V and J genes are TRBV5-1 and TRBJ1-6; 9 nucleotides match TRBD1. Unmatched junction bases numbered 13, after V lost 2 bases and J lost 10 bases. Germline-derived CDR1 and CDR2 are SGHRS and YFSETQ. The CDR3 is 17 residues long. The CDR3 DNA sequence: TGCGCCAGCAGCTTTACAGGGGGCAGTGTACGGGGATCACCCCTCCACTTT. It specifies CASSFTGGSVRGSPLHF.

The chain employs TRBV4-1 and TRBJ2-1; tentative D call: TRBD1 (5 bases). Germline V CDR1 and CDR2: MGHRA, YSYEKL. The CDR3 spans 15 residues. V was trimmed by 4 bases and J by 5 bases, leaving 15 bases between them. Here the CDR3 reads CASSLAFRDHNEQFF. CDR3 coding DNA: TGCGCCAGCAGCCTCGCGTTCAGGGATCACAATGAGCAGTTCTTC.

The chain combines TRBV4-2 with TRBJ2-3, with 11 bases fitting TRBD1. CDR1 is LGHNA, CDR2 YNFKEQ, per germline. V lost 5 bases and J lost 6; bases outside the gene matches: 4. The CDR3 sequence is 14 residues long. The CDR3 nucleotides are TGTGCCAGCAGCTTGGGACAGGGGGGGGATACGCAGTATTTT. Translating gives CASSLGQGGDTQYF.

The chain carries TRBV2 and TRBJ2-7; 10 bases are a match to TRBD2. The CDR3 sequence is 17 residues long. The V gene end was trimmed by 6 bases and the J gene end by 1 base; junction bases not matched to a gene: 12. CDR1 and CDR2 (germline): SNHLY, FYNNEI. The CDR3 loop reads CASSPTKKREGSYEQYF. CDR3 coding DNA: TGTGCCAGCAGCCCGACCAAAAAGCGGGAGGGATCCTACGAGCAGTACTTC.

The chain couples TRBV2 to TRBJ1-4, with a tentative D call TRBD1 (5 bases). The CDR3 length is 16 residues. The germline gives CDR1 SNHLY, CDR2 FYNNEI. V lost 3 bases to trimming and J lost 8 bases, with 19 bases between them. CDR3 sequence (DNA): TGTGCCAGCAGTGACCCATACGGGACTCCGACCGAAAAACTGTTTTTT. This gives the protein CASSDPYGTPTEKLFF. The variable domain in full, completed from reference TRBV2 and TRBJ1-4, reads EPEVTQTPSHQVTQMGQEVILRCVPISNHLYFYWYRQILGQKVEFLVSFYNNEISEKSEIFDDQFSVERPDGSNFTLKIRSTKLEDSAMYFCASSDPYGTPTEKLFFGSGTQLSVL.

The chain employs TRBV5-6 and TRBJ2-6; a possible D gene is TRBD1 (5 bases). Trimming took 1 base from V and 1 from J, leaving 6 bases between them. This CDR3 is 15 amino acids long. Looked up from germline, CDR1 is SGHDT and CDR2 is YYEEEE. This chain's CDR3 is CASSLPGSGANVLTF. In DNA form, the CDR3 reads TGTGCCAGCAGCTTGCCAGGGTCTGGGGCCAACGTCCTGACTTTC. Complete variable domain (other parts from reference TRBV5-6 and TRBJ2-6): DAGVTQSPTHLIKTRGQQVTLRCSPKSGHDTVSWYQQALGQGPQFIFQYYEEEERQRGNFPDRFSGHQFPNYSSELNVNALLLGDSALYLCASSLPGSGANVLTFGAGSRLTVL.

J is TRBJ1-4 and V is TRBV5-1; D perhaps matches TRBD1 (5 bases). Trimming left V 1 base short and J 4 bases short, with 14 bases between. The CDR3 spans 16 residues. Per the germline V gene, CDR1 is SGHRS and CDR2 is YFSETQ. CDR3 coding DNA: TGCGCCAGCAGCTTGTGGTCGGGGGAATATAATGAAAAACTGTTTTTT. Translated, it gives CASSLWSGEYNEKLFF.

The rearrangement uses TRBV15 and TRBJ2-3, with D perhaps matching TRBD1 (6 bases). This CDR3 has 15 residues. Germline assignment: CDR1 LNHNV and CDR2 YYDKDF (reference sequence). Trimming removed 5 bases at V and 4 bases at J, with 16 bases between. CDR3 in amino acids: CATSGGRVVADTQYF. The CDR3 DNA follows: TGTGCCACCAGCGGGGGCAGGGTAGTGGCAGATACGCAGTATTTT.

The chain is built from TRBV2 and TRBJ1-2; D remains ambiguous. V was pared by 11 bases and J by 0 bases, with 13 bases between. Germline V gene sequence: CDR1 SNHLY, CDR2 FYNNEI. The CDR3 totals 13 residues. The CDR3: CAGSRVSNYGYTF. The CDR3 coding sequence is TGTGCCGGAAGTCGGGTCTCTAACTATGGCTACACCTTC.

This clone occurred a few times. The V gene is TRBV9, the J gene TRBJ1-1, with D possibly being TRBD1 (5 bases). The CDR3 has 14 residues. Trimming took 0 bases from V and 4 from J, leaving 10 bases between them. Germline CDR1 reads SGDLS; CDR2 reads YYNGEE. The CDR3 sequence is CASSVGGAATEAFF. CDR3 nucleotides: TGTGCCAGCAGCGTAGGTGGGGCAGCCACTGAAGCTTTCTTT. The full variable domain, completed using reference TRBV9 and TRBJ1-1, is DSGVTQTPKHLITATGQRVTLRCSPRSGDLSVYWYQQSLDQGLQFLIQYYNGEERAKGNILERFSAQQFPDLHSELNLSSLELGDSALYFCASSVGGAATEAFFGQGTRLTVV.

The chain couples TRBV7-6 to TRBJ2-2, with TRBD2 matching 13 bases. The germline V gene has CDR1 SGHVS and CDR2 FNYEAQ. This CDR3 is built from 17 residues. Trimming at V came to 2 bases and at J to 6 bases, leaving 6 bases not matched to a gene. DNA of the CDR3: TGTGCCAGCAGCTTACCTCCCGGGACTAGCGGGGCCGGGGAGCTGTTTTTT. Translating gives CASSLPPGTSGAGELFF.